The clone carrying this TCR beta chain was recorded at least ten times. As yet, its antigen is unknown. This entry comes from a study of regulatory T cells in long-lasting Graves disease. Overall study findings and caveats: The study found persistent patients shared more public clonotypes (approximately 2,700) than new patients (approximately 870).

Trimming removed 3 bases from V and 2 bases from J; junction bases left unmatched: 5. The CDR3 extends over 15 amino acids. According to the study, TCR beta libraries were built with iRepertoire HTBI primers and CDR3-region Arm-PCR. TCRdb ran MiXCR on the multiplex PCR reads and lists one entry per CDR3 protein. The table has roughly 500,000 distinct CDR3 sequences, about 14% seen once. Time point here: newly diagnosed GD, antithyroid drugs for less than 3 months. Scientists built the TCR library using RNA that was extracted from PBMCs. The same data also contributed to another study, on T cells in Graves' hyperthyroidism and ophthalmopathy.

The receptor was isolated from a man aged 30 to 39 with Graves disease. The V and J genes are TRBV12-3 or TRBV12-4 and TRBJ2-5, with 8 nucleotides matching TRBD2. Sequenced material: peripheral blood mononuclear cells (PBMCs), taken at new diagnosis, from a patient treated with antithyroid drugs. For the CDR3, the DNA is TGTGCCAGCAGTTTTAGCGGGGAAGGTCAAGAGACCCAGTACTTC. This sequence encodes CASSFSGEGQETQYF.